What follows are 25 T cell receptor beta chains derived from one specimen sequenced in a study of T cell responses to AZD1222 COVID-19 vaccine. Method: immunoSEQ multiplex PCR; TCRdb's copy keeps in-frame clones and lacks some. The data contain roughly 200,000 clones, over 80% of them singletons. The source material was peripheral blood, sampled 28 days after the second dose of the MenACWY control vaccine. The receptor set was obtained from an adult who received the MenACWY meningococcal vaccine as a control.

V is TRBV2 and J is TRBJ1-2; D is possibly TRBD1 (6 bases). The CDR3 loop spans 16 amino acids. Trimming removed 5 bases at V and 4 bases at J, with 20 bases between. Per germline, CDR1 SNHLY and CDR2 FYNNEI. In DNA, the CDR3 is TGTGCCAGCAGTACCTCAGTCGAACAGGGCGGCTATGGCTACACCTTC. The encoded protein is CASSTSVEQGGYGYTF. Using reference TRBV2 and TRBJ1-2 for the parts outside the CDR3, the full variable domain is EPEVTQTPSHQVTQMGQEVILRCVPISNHLYFYWYRQILGQKVEFLVSFYNNEISEKSEIFDDQFSVERPDGSNFTLKIRSTKLEDSAMYFCASSTSVEQGGYGYTFGSGTRLTVV.

This chain connects TRBV6-5 to TRBJ1-1, with D maybe TRBD1 (5 bases). Trimming left V 2 bases short and J 5 bases short, with 9 bases between. The CDR3 has 13 residues. Germline V lookup: CDR1 MNHEY, CDR2 SVGAGI. This chain's CDR3 is CASSYPDSTEAFF. CDR3 coding DNA: TGTGCCAGCAGTTACCCCGACAGTACTGAAGCTTTCTTT.

The rearrangement uses TRBV3-1 (or the pseudogene TRBV3-2) and TRBJ1-1; no definite D call. The CDR3 runs to 15 residues. Trimming cost V 2 bases and J 0 bases, with 10 bases left between them. The germline V gene encodes CDR1 LGHDT and CDR2 YNNKEL (reference sequence). Here the CDR3 reads CASSQRAVMNTEAFF. CDR3 coding DNA: TGTGCCAGCAGCCAAAGAGCAGTCATGAACACTGAAGCTTTCTTT.

CDR3 protein: CASSIRTSGDTQYF. In nucleotides, the CDR3 is TGTGCCAGTAGTATTAGGACTAGCGGAGATACGCAGTATTTT. The chain joins TRBV19 to TRBJ2-3, with 10 nucleotides matching TRBD2. CDR1 is LNHDA and CDR2 is SQIVND in the germline V gene (reference sequence). The CDR3 length is 14 residues. J lost 5 bases, V lost 3 bases, and 2 bases had no gene match.

This chain's CDR3 is CASRQGAYEQYF. The CDR3 DNA follows: TGTGCCAGCAGACAGGGGGCTTACGAGCAGTACTTC. The chain has TRBV2 and TRBJ2-7, with 9 bases fitting TRBD1. Germline CDR1 is SNHLY and CDR2 is FYNNEI. V shed 6 bases and J 4 bases; nucleotides not matched to a gene: 1. This CDR3 comprises 12 residues.

The chain combines TRBV19 with TRBJ2-2; perhaps TRBD1 as D (6 bases). The CDR3 is made up of 13 amino acids. From germline, CDR1 is LNHDA and CDR2 SQIVND (reference sequence). V was shortened by 7 bases and J by 6 bases, with 12 bases between the two germline ends. CDR3 sequence: CASNARGSGELFF. DNA of the CDR3: TGTGCCAGTAACGCCAGGGGTTCCGGGGAGCTGTTTTTT.

The rearrangement uses TRBV4-3 and TRBJ2-7; tentatively, D is TRBD2 (5 bases). Per germline, CDR1 LGHNA and CDR2 YSLEER. Between the trimmed V and J ends, which lost 1 base and 3 bases, there was a span of 13 bases. The CDR3 sequence is 15 residues long. The DNA of the CDR3 is TGCGCCAGCAGCCAAGGGGTTCTCCGGGACTACGAGCAGTACTTC. Residues: CASSQGVLRDYEQYF.

The chain employs TRBV7-9 and TRBJ1-4, with TRBD1 identical over 7 bases. The trim removed 3 bases at V and 8 bases at J, leaving 9 bases unmatched. Germline V gives CDR1 SEHNR, CDR2 FQNEAQ (reference sequence). The CDR3 extends over 15 amino acids. This CDR3 is CASSLRTGSLEKLFF. The CDR3 DNA is TGTGCCAGCAGCTTGCGGACAGGAAGCCTCGAAAAACTGTTTTTT.

The gene calls are TRBV11-3 and TRBJ1-1, with no clear D. This CDR3 is 13 amino acids long. Germline lookup yields CDR1 SGHNT and CDR2 YENEEA. V lost 3 bases to trimming and J lost 6 bases, with 11 bases between them. Written as DNA, the CDR3 is TGTGCCAGCAGCTTGATCGTAAGCTCTGAAGCTTTCTTT. This gives the protein CASSLIVSSEAFF.

The V call is TRBV6-6, the J call TRBJ1-1, with 7 bases that match TRBD1. The CDR3 extends over 15 amino acids. The V gene's germline CDR1 is MNHNY and CDR2 SVGAGI (reference sequence). The junction had 10 bases not matched to a gene; V was cut back by 5 bases and J by 4 bases. DNA for the CDR3: TGTGCCAGCAGTGGAACAGGGGCGGATACCACTGAAGCTTTCTTT. Translation: CASSGTGADTTEAFF.

About this clone itself: Different DNA sequences within this sample yield the same CDR3. This chain uses TRBV3-1 (or the pseudogene TRBV3-2) with TRBJ1-2; tentative D call: TRBD1 (6 bases). Germline V gene data show CDR1 as LGHDT and CDR2 as YNNKEL (reference sequence). The CDR3 contains 12 residues. V lost 4 bases to trimming and J lost 4 bases, with 7 bases between them. This CDR3 is CASSPGVYGYTF. As DNA, the CDR3 is TGTGCCAGCAGCCCAGGGGTCTATGGCTACACCTTC.

The chain couples TRBV28 to TRBJ2-5; no clear D gene. Trimming left V 5 bases short and J 6 bases short, with 13 bases between. Per germline, CDR1 MDHEN and CDR2 SYDVKM. The CDR3 has 13 residues. CDR3 residues: CASSTSPPKTQYF. The CDR3 DNA sequence: TGTGCCAGCAGTACGAGTCCTCCCAAGACCCAGTACTTC.

This sequence joins TRBV10-1 and TRBJ1-2; maybe TRBD1 (6 bases). This CDR3 contains 16 residues. V gave up 2 bases and J gave up 1 base, with 14 bases separating them. Germline V gene sequence: CDR1 WNHNN, CDR2 SYGVQD (reference sequence). CDR3 sequence: CASSEPRQALNYGYTF. As DNA, the CDR3 is TGCGCCAGCAGTGAGCCCCGACAGGCTCTTAACTATGGCTACACCTTC.

V is TRBV7-9 and J is TRBJ1-1; tentatively, D is TRBD1 (6 bases). The V and J ends lost 1 base and 10 bases respectively, with 13 bases between them. CDR3 length equals 13 residues. Germline CDR1 is SEHNR and CDR2 is FQNEAQ (reference sequence). CDR3 residues: CASSLDRALGAFF. CDR3 in DNA: TGTGCCAGCAGCTTAGACAGGGCTTTAGGAGCTTTCTTT.

This chain connects TRBV5-1 to TRBJ1-3; no firm D call. Germline V gives CDR1 SGHRS, CDR2 YFSETQ. The CDR3 extends over 14 amino acids. V gave up 5 bases and J gave up 0 bases, with 9 bases separating them. The CDR3 loop reads CASSRGDSGNTIYF. Written as DNA, the CDR3 is TGCGCCAGCAGTCGGGGAGACTCTGGAAACACCATATATTTT.

The sample holds a few counts of this clone. J is TRBJ2-7 and V is TRBV5-5; D gene ambiguous. This CDR3 has 13 amino acids. Germline V gene data show CDR1 as SGHKS and CDR2 as YYEKEE (reference sequence). V was pared by 4 bases and J by 5 bases, with 13 bases between. The CDR3 DNA sequence: TGTGCCAGCAGCCCGTCGATAGGTAACGAGCAGTACTTC. Translating it yields CASSPSIGNEQYF.

The chain links TRBV30 to TRBJ1-1, with D unresolved. Per germline, CDR1 GTSNPN and CDR2 SVGIG (reference sequence). The V and J ends lost 3 bases and 10 bases respectively, with 12 bases between them. The CDR3 extends over 11 amino acids. This CDR3 is CAWRIRNRAFF. The CDR3 bases are TGTGCCTGGAGGATCCGGAATCGAGCTTTCTTT.

This sequence joins TRBV5-8 and TRBJ1-1; D remains unclear. The germline V gene encodes CDR1 SGHTS and CDR2 YDEGEE. The CDR3 sequence is 12 residues long. V lost 4 bases to trimming and J lost 4 bases, with 8 bases between them. This CDR3 reads CASSVLSTEAFF. DNA of the CDR3: TGTGCCAGCAGCGTACTATCCACTGAAGCTTTCTTT. The whole variable domain, remainder taken from reference TRBV5-8 and TRBJ1-1, is EAGVTQSPTHLIKTRGQQATLRCSPISGHTSVYWYQQALGLGLQFLLWYDEGEERNRGNFPPRFSGRQFPNYSSELNVNALELEDSALYLCASSVLSTEAFFGQGTRLTVV.

This clone was observed a single time. The chain is built from TRBV5-4 and TRBJ2-3, with 7 bases that match TRBD1. This CDR3 is built from 19 residues. Trimming removed 1 base from V and 7 bases from J; junction bases left unmatched: 21. Germline values: CDR1 SGHNT, CDR2 YYREEE (reference sequence). The CDR3 sequence is CASSLMGFLGQPSFYTQYF. CDR3 in DNA: TGTGCCAGCAGCTTGATGGGTTTTTTGGGACAGCCATCCTTTTATACGCAGTATTTT.

The V gene is TRBV11-3, the J gene TRBJ1-1; tentative D call: TRBD1 (5 bases). CDR3 length: 18 residues. CDR1 SGHNT and CDR2 YENEEA come from the germline V gene. Trimming shortened V by 1 base and J by 4 bases, and 22 bases separated the two germline ends. CDR3: CASSLGSMSAGQGTEAFF. In DNA, the CDR3 is TGTGCCAGCAGCTTAGGGTCCATGTCGGCAGGGCAGGGCACTGAAGCTTTCTTT.

The chain combines TRBV7-2 with TRBJ2-1; D may be TRBD1 (5 bases). The CDR3 loop spans 16 amino acids. Trimming left V 5 bases short and J 9 bases short, with 23 bases between. CDR1 and CDR2 from the germline V gene are SGHTA and FQGNSA. This CDR3 reads CASSPPGRAQVGEQFF. CDR3 nucleotide sequence: TGTGCCAGCAGCCCCCCAGGCAGGGCCCAAGTGGGTGAGCAGTTCTTC.

V and J are TRBV2 and TRBJ1-2; D remains ambiguous. From germline, CDR1 is SNHLY and CDR2 FYNNEI. The CDR3 contains 14 residues. The ends were cut back, 8 bases at V and 4 bases at J, with 17 bases in the middle. CDR3 sequence: CASGQASAGYGYTF. The CDR3 nucleotides read TGTGCCAGCGGGCAAGCATCGGCGGGCTATGGCTACACCTTC.

Details on this clone: This specimen includes other DNA sequences encoding the same CDR3. The chain employs TRBV18 and TRBJ1-2; maybe TRBD1 (5 bases). The CDR3 is made up of 13 amino acids. V was trimmed by 3 bases and J by 4 bases, leaving 9 bases between them. Germline V lookup: CDR1 KGHSH, CDR2 LQKENI. CDR3 protein: CASSPQGGYGYTF. CDR3 DNA sequence: TGTGCCAGCTCACCTCAGGGAGGCTATGGCTACACCTTC.

V and J are TRBV5-1 and TRBJ2-3; D unclear. V lost 1 base and J lost 0, with 12 bases in between. From germline, CDR1 is SGHRS and CDR2 YFSETQ. The CDR3 sequence is 16 residues long. This CDR3 is CASSLPPVGSTDTQYF. Written as DNA, the CDR3 is TGCGCCAGCAGCTTGCCCCCAGTGGGGAGCACAGATACGCAGTATTTT.

This clone turned up a few times. This chain connects TRBV9 to TRBJ2-3, with D perhaps TRBD1 (6 bases). The CDR3 runs to 17 residues. Per the germline V gene, CDR1 is SGDLS and CDR2 is YYNGEE. Trimming shortened V by 3 bases and J by 3 bases, and 20 bases separated the two germline ends. The chain's CDR3 is CASSAEGEYVGTDTQYF. CDR3 coding DNA: TGTGCCAGCAGCGCCGAGGGGGAGTACGTGGGGACAGATACGCAGTATTTT. Full variable domain (rest looked up from reference TRBV9 and TRBJ2-3): DSGVTQTPKHLITATGQRVTLRCSPRSGDLSVYWYQQSLDQGLQFLIQYYNGEERAKGNILERFSAQQFPDLHSELNLSSLELGDSALYFCASSAEGEYVGTDTQYFGPGTRLTVL.